The T cell receptor (beta chain) described here comes from a study of immune characterization of retroperitoneal liposarcoma. TCRdb re-derived calls from the PCR reads in MiXCR, one entry per CDR3 protein. This table has approximately 11,000 distinct CDR3 sequences, under 30% appearing once. With respect to this clonotype: Because it lacks the conserved phenylalanine or tryptophan at the end, this CDR3 is likely a read error.

The origin of this receptor is a male donor with retroperitoneal liposarcoma. Specimen: blood.

CDR3 sequence reads: CASSYSRYYEQYL. Here the CDR3 DNA reads TGTGCCAGCAGTTACTCGAGGTACTACGAGCAGTACTTA. J is TRBJ2-1 and V is TRBV6-6; D gene ambiguous. The J call may be faulty, since TRBJ2-7 better matches the DNA end. The germline CDR1 and CDR2 sequences are MNHNY and SVGAGI (reference sequence). The CDR3 sequence is 13 residues long.